The T cell receptor beta chain under discussion was sequenced for a study of cytomegalovirus exposure and HLA in healthy donors. V was pared by 0 bases and J by 4 bases, with 18 bases between. The germline V gene encodes CDR1 SGHRS and CDR2 YFSETQ. This CDR3 comprises 17 residues. Amplification used 60 Vbeta primers and 13 Jbeta primers. Profiling relied on immunoSEQ multiplex PCR, and the TCRdb table lists in-frame clones only, not all of them. The sample has 100,000 to 150,000 clones, more than 65% seen once; the top ten hold less than 3.5%. A remark on this clone: As yet, its antigen is unknown.

General observations from the study: A later analysis reportedly found fewer N-insertions in an Asian-associated ancestry cluster than the roughly 700-donor mean. Among the sequence variants, a highly shared cluster was likely an artifact of sequencing. Later on, an analysis tied around 17,000 TCR beta sequences to HLA alleles at 0.05 false discovery rate. A later analysis, which compared TCR beta chains of equal frequency, found the HLA-associated ones more clonally expanded.

This chain joins TRBV5-1 and TRBJ2-3, with D possibly matching TRBD1 (5 bases). The sequence derives from a man over 45 in good health and CMV-seronegative. The sequencing input was PBMCs. CDR3 protein: CASSLEPRVTNPDTQYF. The CDR3 DNA is TGCGCCAGCAGCTTGGAACCCAGGGTGACAAACCCAGATACGCAGTATTTT.